This record looks at one TCR beta chain sequence and its context. What it recognizes is unknown. These data come from a study of Siglec-9 on CD8 T cells in melanoma. Study-level findings and limits: Siglec-9 reportedly marks and regulates an effector memory CD8+ T-cell subset apparently accumulating in melanoma tumors.

Trimming removed 1 base from V and 1 base from J, with 10 bases in between. The CDR3 length is 15 residues. Germline CDR1 is LGHNA and CDR2 is YNFKEQ. Data came from immunoSEQ multiplex PCR; TCRdb stores just in-frame clones and leaves some out. The sample shows some 37,000 clones, about four fifths of them seen only once. Sequencing used Siglec-9- CD8+ T cells sorted from blood. The chain joins TRBV4-2 to TRBJ1-1, with a weak D call TRBD1 (6 bases). The origin of this receptor is a human donor in good health. CDR3 DNA sequence: TGTGCCAGCAGCCAAGTTTGGACAGAGAACACTGAAGCTTTCTTT. Protein: CASSQVWTENTEAFF.